The clone carrying this TCR beta chain was seen only once. Its target is not known. The source of the sample is a study of Ad26.COV2.S vaccination and SARS-CoV-2 variants. Whole-study context: Donor was in the COV1001 Ad26.COV2.S trial arm. Doses of Ad26.COV2.S were injected into muscle once or twice, 56 days apart.

The treatment denotes: roughly 20 received Ad26.COV2.S at low or high dose, single or two shots; roughly 5 received placebo; per-sample allocation not given. Vaccine and placebo recipients were sampled on day 63 after the first injection. A Boston adult aged 18-55 years was the donor. V lost 8 bases, J lost 6 bases, and 17 bases lay in between. This CDR3 comprises 14 residues. The germline gives CDR1 MNHNS, CDR2 SASEGT. General study points: Non-spike TCR breadth did not differ much between vaccine and placebo recipients.

Repertoires were generated with immunoSEQ multiplex PCR, while TCRdb's copy carries only in-frame clones and drops some. This table holds approximately 460,000 clones, roughly 87% found once. The sequence derives from a person aged 18 to 65 who received the Ad26.COV2.S COVID-19 vaccine or a placebo. The chain employs TRBV6-1 and TRBJ1-5; no reliable D call. Sample: peripheral blood, taken in a trial of Ad26.COV2.S vaccine versus placebo. CDR3 residues: CASGEPGMAQPQHF. The CDR3 DNA reads TGTGCCAGCGGGGAACCGGGGATGGCTCAGCCCCAGCATTTT.